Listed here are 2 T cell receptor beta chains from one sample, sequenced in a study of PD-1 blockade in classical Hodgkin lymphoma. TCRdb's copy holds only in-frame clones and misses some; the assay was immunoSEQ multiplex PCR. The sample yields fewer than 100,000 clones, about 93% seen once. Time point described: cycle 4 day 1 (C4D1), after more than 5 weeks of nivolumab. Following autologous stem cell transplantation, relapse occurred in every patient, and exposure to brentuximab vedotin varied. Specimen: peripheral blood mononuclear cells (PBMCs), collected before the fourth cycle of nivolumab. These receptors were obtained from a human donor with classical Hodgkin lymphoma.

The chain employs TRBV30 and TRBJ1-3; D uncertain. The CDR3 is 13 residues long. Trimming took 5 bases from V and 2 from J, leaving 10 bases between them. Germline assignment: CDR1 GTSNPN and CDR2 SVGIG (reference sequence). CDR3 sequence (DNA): TGTGCCTGGGCCGGAAGCCCTGGAAACACCATATATTTT. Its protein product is CAWAGSPGNTIYF.

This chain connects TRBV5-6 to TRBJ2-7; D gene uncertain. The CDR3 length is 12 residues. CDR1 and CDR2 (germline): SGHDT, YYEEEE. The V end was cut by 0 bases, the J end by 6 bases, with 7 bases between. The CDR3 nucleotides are TGTGCCAGCAGCTTGGCGCTTTTCGAGCAGTACTTC. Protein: CASSLALFEQYF. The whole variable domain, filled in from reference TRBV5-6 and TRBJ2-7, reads DAGVTQSPTHLIKTRGQQVTLRCSPKSGHDTVSWYQQALGQGPQFIFQYYEEEERQRGNFPDRFSGHQFPNYSSELNVNALLLGDSALYLCASSLALFEQYFGPGTRLTVT.